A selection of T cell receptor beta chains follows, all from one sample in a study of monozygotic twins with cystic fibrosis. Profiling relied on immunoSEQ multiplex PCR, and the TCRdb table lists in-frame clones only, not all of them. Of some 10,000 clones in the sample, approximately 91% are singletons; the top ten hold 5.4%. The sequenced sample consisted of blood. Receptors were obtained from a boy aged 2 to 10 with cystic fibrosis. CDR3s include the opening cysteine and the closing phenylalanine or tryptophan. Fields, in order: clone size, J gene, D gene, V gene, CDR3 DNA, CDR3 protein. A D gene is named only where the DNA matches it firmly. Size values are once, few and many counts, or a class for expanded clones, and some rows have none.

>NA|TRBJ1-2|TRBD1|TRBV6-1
TGTGCCAGCAGTGAGAAGGGACAGGTCTACACCTTC
CASSEKGQVYTF
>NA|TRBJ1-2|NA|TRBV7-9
TGTGCCAGCAGCTCAGGGAACTATGGCTACACCTTC
CASSSGNYGYTF
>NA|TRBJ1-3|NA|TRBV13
TGTGCCAGCAGCCCTCTGGCGGGGCTTCCCTCTGGAAACACCATATATTTT
CASSPLAGLPSGNTIYF
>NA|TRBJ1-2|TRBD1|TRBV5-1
TGCGCCAGCAGCCATACAGGGGAGGGCTATGGCTACACCTTC
CASSHTGEGYGYTF
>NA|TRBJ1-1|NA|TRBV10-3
TGTGCCGCTGCAGGGGCGCGCGCAGCTTTCTTT
CAAAGARAAFF
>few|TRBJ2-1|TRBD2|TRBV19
TGTGCCAGTAGTCAGCTAGCGGGGAACAATGAGCAGTTCTTC
CASSQLAGNNEQFF
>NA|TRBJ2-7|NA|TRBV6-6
TGTGCCAGCAGTTACTCTTTCAGGGGGGTGACCTACGAGCAGTACTTC
CASSYSFRGVTYEQYF
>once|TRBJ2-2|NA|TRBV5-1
TGCGCCAGCAGCTTGTTAGGGGCGAACACCGGGGAGCTGTTTTTT
CASSLLGANTGELFF
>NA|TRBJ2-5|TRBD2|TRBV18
TGTGCCTCGGGGGGGGAAGAGACCCAGTACTTC
CASGGEETQYF
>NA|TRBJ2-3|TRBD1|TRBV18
TGTGCCAGCTCACCGAAACCGACAGGGCCAGATACGCAGTATTTT
CASSPKPTGPDTQYF
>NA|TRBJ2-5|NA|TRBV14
TGTGCCAGCAGCCAGCGGACGGAAGAGACCCAGTACTTC
CASSQRTEETQYF
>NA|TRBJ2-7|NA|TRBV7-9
TGTGCCAGCAGCTTAACCGGGGGGCCACACGAGCAGTACTTC
CASSLTGGPHEQYF
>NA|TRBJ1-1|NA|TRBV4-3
TGCGCCAGCAGCCAAGCCTATCAGGGTCGGGGAACTGAAGCTTTCTTT
CASSQAYQGRGTEAFF
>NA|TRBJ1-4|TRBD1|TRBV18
TGTGCCAGCTCACCAGACAGGGGAAGTGAAAAACTGTTTTTT
CASSPDRGSEKLFF
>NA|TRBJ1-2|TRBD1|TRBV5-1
TGCGCCAGCAGCTTGGCCAGTGTTACAGGGGGTATCGGTGGCTACACCTTC
CASSLASVTGGIGGYTF
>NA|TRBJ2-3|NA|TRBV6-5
TGTGCCAGCTGGGACAGCACAGATACGCAGTATTTT
CASWDSTDTQYF
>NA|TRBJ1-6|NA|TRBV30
TGTGCCTGGAGTCCCCCGTTGGGGCCGCGACACTTT
CAWSPPLGPRHF
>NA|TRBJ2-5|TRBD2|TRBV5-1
TGCGCCAGCAGCCCACTGCCTAGCGGGGGTGGAGAGACCCAGTACTTC
CASSPLPSGGGETQYF
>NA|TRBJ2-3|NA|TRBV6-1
TGTGCCAGCAGTGATAGGCTAGCTAGCACAGATACGCAGTATTTT
CASSDRLASTDTQYF
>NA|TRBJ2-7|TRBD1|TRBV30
TGTGCCTGGAGCCAAGGGACAGGAGAGTACTTC
CAWSQGTGEYF
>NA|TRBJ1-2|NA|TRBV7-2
TGTGCCAGCAGCTTAGATGTTCTGGGAGGCTACACCTTC
CASSLDVLGGYTF
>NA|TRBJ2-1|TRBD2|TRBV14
TGTGCCAGCAGCCCCGAGCGGGGGGGCTCCTACAATGAGCAGTTCTTC
CASSPERGGSYNEQFF
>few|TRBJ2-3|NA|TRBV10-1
TGCGCCAGCAGTGAGTCCCCAGCAGCAGATACGCAGTATTTT
CASSESPAADTQYF
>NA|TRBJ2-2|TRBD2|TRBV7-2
TGTGCCAGCAGCTTGGGACTAGCGGGGACCGGGGAGCTGTTTTTT
CASSLGLAGTGELFF
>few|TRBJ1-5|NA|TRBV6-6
TGTGCCAGCAGTTACGAAAGCCCCGATCAGCCCCAGCATTTT
CASSYESPDQPQHF
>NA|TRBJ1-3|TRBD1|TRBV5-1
TGCGCCAGCAGCTTAACAGGGGATCATACTGGAAACACCATATATTTT
CASSLTGDHTGNTIYF
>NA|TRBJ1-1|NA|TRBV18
TGTGCCAGCTCACCAATTGAGATCACGAGTACTGAAGCTTTCTTT
CASSPIEITSTEAFF
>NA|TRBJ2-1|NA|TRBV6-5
TGTGCCAGCAGTTACTCGGGAAAAAGTAATGAGCAGTTCTTC
CASSYSGKSNEQFF
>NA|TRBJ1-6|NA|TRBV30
TGTGCCTGGATGCAGGGACTAGGTCCCCTCCACTTT
CAWMQGLGPLHF
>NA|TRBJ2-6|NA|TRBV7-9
TGTGCCAGCAGCTTAGAGCGGCACCACTCTGGGGCCAACGTCCTGACTTTC
CASSLERHHSGANVLTF
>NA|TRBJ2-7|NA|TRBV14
TGTGCCAGCAGCCTTACCCGTTACGAGCAGTACTTC
CASSLTRYEQYF
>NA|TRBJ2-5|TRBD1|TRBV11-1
TGTGCCAGCAGCGAAGGAGCTTTAGGGGGACAGGTGTACTTC
CASSEGALGGQVYF
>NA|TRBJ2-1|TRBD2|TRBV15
TGTGCCACCAGCAGAGACTCGCGGGGGGGCGGGAATGAGCAGTTCTTC
CATSRDSRGGGNEQFF
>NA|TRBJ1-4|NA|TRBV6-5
TGTGCCAGCAGTTCCCAGGGTCTCAGCGGTGAAAAACTGTTTTTT
CASSSQGLSGEKLFF
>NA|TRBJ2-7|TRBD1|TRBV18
TGTGCCAGCTCACCCGGGACAGTCCTGAGAGAATCCTACGAGCAGTACTTC
CASSPGTVLRESYEQYF